Presented here are 29 T cell receptor beta chains from one specimen sequenced in a study of blood T cell repertoires in COVID-19 (dated by TCRdb to the early 2020s). Receptor libraries were prepared by the immunoSEQ multiplex PCR assay. This immuneACCESS table, as held by TCRdb, lists in-frame sequences with V and J called but not all clones. Of the missing ones, under half trace to an unresolved V gene in checked studies; the others have no known cause. This sample gives some 200,000 clones in total; 85% to 90% of them show up just once. The top ten clones comprise 0.7% to 0.8% of the sample. The sequencing input was peripheral blood. The receptors derive from a woman in her sixties or seventies with acute or convalescent COVID-19.

Worth noting for this clone: At one boundary the junction diverges from the germline segment, which might be a read error. The rearrangement links TRBV10-3 to TRBJ2-4, with D perhaps matching TRBD1 (6 bases). Germline V gene sequence: CDR1 ENHRY, CDR2 SYGVKD. The CDR3 is made up of 14 amino acids. The CDR3 DNA follows: TGTGCCATCAGTGCCGGGTCCGGGGACAACATTCAGCACTTC. Its translation is CAISAGSGDNIQHF.

The chain joins TRBV2 to TRBJ1-2, with D possibly being TRBD1 (5 bases). The CDR3 is made up of 14 amino acids. V lost 4 bases and J 4 bases, leaving 13 bases between the germline ends. Germline CDR1 is SNHLY and CDR2 is FYNNEI. In nucleotides, the CDR3 is TGTGCCAGCAGTGGCAGGGTTCCGGGCTATGGCTACACCTTC. It is translated as CASSGRVPGYGYTF. Full variable domain (missing parts from reference TRBV2 and TRBJ1-2): EPEVTQTPSHQVTQMGQEVILRCVPISNHLYFYWYRQILGQKVEFLVSFYNNEISEKSEIFDDQFSVERPDGSNFTLKIRSTKLEDSAMYFCASSGRVPGYGYTFGSGTRLTVV.

CDR3 DNA: TGCGCCAGCAGCTTGGCCGCTAGAGACATTCAGTACTTC. Its translation: CASSLAARDIQYF. The V call is TRBV5-1, the J call TRBJ2-4, with no clear D. The CDR3 is made up of 13 amino acids. The V and J ends lost 0 bases and 8 bases respectively, with 9 bases between them. Germline-derived CDR1 and CDR2 are SGHRS and YFSETQ.

The V and J genes are TRBV7-9 and TRBJ2-1, with D unresolved. The ends were cut back, 5 bases at V and 5 bases at J, with 13 bases in the middle. The CDR3 is made up of 14 amino acids. Germline V gene lookup returns CDR1 SEHNR and CDR2 FQNEAQ (reference sequence). This CDR3 reads CASSPPRADNEQFF. The CDR3 nucleotides are TGTGCCAGCAGCCCACCTCGAGCCGACAATGAGCAGTTCTTC.

The chain recombines TRBV2 with TRBJ1-4; 7 nucleotides align to TRBD1. The V and J ends lost 1 base and 13 bases, in that order; junction bases with no gene match: 6. The V gene's germline CDR1 is SNHLY and CDR2 FYNNEI. This CDR3 comprises 13 residues. This CDR3 reads CASSEDAGQSLFF. CDR3 DNA: TGTGCCAGCAGTGAAGACGCGGGACAGTCACTGTTTTTT.

The chain is built from TRBV5-1 and TRBJ2-5; D perhaps matches TRBD2 (6 bases). CDR1 is SGHRS, CDR2 YFSETQ, per germline. V lost 1 base and J 2 bases, leaving 9 bases between the germline ends. The CDR3 runs 14 residues. In DNA form, the CDR3 reads TGCGCCAGCAGCTTGCTGGGAGGACAAGAGACCCAGTACTTC. As protein: CASSLLGGQETQYF.

The CDR3 region has the DNA TGTGCCAGCACCCAGAGGGGGTCAGATACGCAGTATTTT. It is translated as CASTQRGSDTQYF. The gene calls are TRBV3-1 (or the pseudogene TRBV3-2) and TRBJ2-3; a possible D gene is TRBD1 (6 bases). Germline V gene sequence: CDR1 LGHDT, CDR2 YNNKEL (reference sequence). The V end lost 7 bases, the J end lost 4 bases, and 12 bases lay between the germline ends. The CDR3 covers 13 residues.

The CDR3 sequence: CASSLERTGRTRTGELFF. CDR3 nucleotides: TGTGCCAGCAGCTTGGAGCGGACAGGGAGGACGCGCACCGGGGAGCTGTTTTTT. J is TRBJ2-2 and V is TRBV5-4; 8 bases fit TRBD1. V lost 0 bases, J lost 4 bases, and 11 bases stayed unmatched. Germline loops: CDR1 SGHNT, CDR2 YYREEE (reference sequence). This CDR3 spans 18 amino acids.

CDR3 sequence reads: CASGASGRGGNEQFF. Here the CDR3 DNA reads TGTGCTAGTGGGGCTAGCGGGAGAGGGGGCAATGAGCAGTTCTTC. The chain is built from TRBV12-5 and TRBJ2-1, with 10 positions matching TRBD2. The CDR3 is 15 amino acids. The J segment lost 6 bases and the V segment lost 6 bases, leaving 8 bases of the junction unmatched. From germline, CDR1 is LGHNT and CDR2 FRNRAP.

The chain links TRBV3-1 (or the pseudogene TRBV3-2) to TRBJ1-4; TRBD1 aligns across 9 bases. The V gene's germline CDR1 is LGHDT and CDR2 YNNKEL (reference sequence). The CDR3 covers 15 residues. The V and J ends lost 5 bases and 4 bases, in that order; junction bases with no gene match: 5. In DNA form, the CDR3 reads TGTGCCAGCAGCATCCGGACAGGGGTTAATGAAAAACTGTTTTTT. Translated: CASSIRTGVNEKLFF.

The CDR3, as DNA: TGTGCCACGCGGGGACAGGCAGACACCGGGGAGCTGTTTTTT. This sequence encodes CATRGQADTGELFF. The chain couples TRBV10-3 to TRBJ2-2, with 8 bases aligning to TRBD1. With V trimmed by 10 bases and J by 3 bases, 7 bases remained unmatched. Germline assignment: CDR1 ENHRY and CDR2 SYGVKD. The CDR3 sequence is 14 residues long.

This clone was seen once. The chain links TRBV19 to TRBJ2-7; 7 positions agree with TRBD2. Germline trimming cut 4 bases from V and 2 bases from J; bases unmatched to any gene: 8. The CDR3 is 15 amino acids. Per germline, CDR1 LNHDA and CDR2 SQIVND (reference sequence). The CDR3 loop reads CASSSAGETTYEQYF. Written as DNA, the CDR3 is TGTGCCAGTAGTAGTGCGGGAGAGACCACCTACGAGCAGTACTTC.

V usage is TRBV5-1 and J usage is TRBJ2-1; 13 bases line up with TRBD2. V trimming: 6 bases; J trimming: 5 bases; junction bases outside the gene matches: 2. Germline-derived CDR1 and CDR2 are SGHRS and YFSETQ. This CDR3 is 14 amino acids long. CDR3 sequence reads: CASIGLAGDNEQFF. The DNA for the CDR3 is TGCGCCAGCATCGGACTAGCGGGAGACAATGAGCAGTTCTTC.

In this sample, this clone turned up a few times. The J gene is TRBJ1-6, the V gene TRBV6-5; no firm D call. V gave up 0 bases and J gave up 10 bases, with 13 bases separating them. The CDR3 consists of 15 residues. The germline CDR1 and CDR2 sequences are MNHEY and SVGAGI. CDR3 in DNA: TGTGCCAGCAGTTACTCGAGGGTCCTTGGGTCACCCCTCCACTTT. Its protein is CASSYSRVLGSPLHF.

This chain connects TRBV5-6 to TRBJ2-4, with 9 bases lining up with TRBD1. The CDR3 is 16 amino acids. The V segment lost 3 bases and the J segment 8 bases; nucleotides outside the gene matches: 12. Germline loops: CDR1 SGHDT, CDR2 YYEEEE. The CDR3 sequence is CASSSTRDRALDIQYF. The CDR3 DNA reads as TGTGCCAGCAGCTCGACCCGGGACAGGGCCCTAGACATTCAGTACTTC.

The CDR3 DNA reads as TGTGCCAGCGAGAGCGGAGTGAACACCGGGGAGCTGTTTTTT. The encoded protein is CASESGVNTGELFF. The chain couples TRBV9 to TRBJ2-2; tentatively, D is TRBD2 (5 bases). Deletions cut 7 bases from V and 1 base from J, with 11 bases between. Germline V gene data show CDR1 as SGDLS and CDR2 as YYNGEE. The CDR3 runs 14 residues.

V and J are TRBV10-1 and TRBJ2-1; TRBD2 is a possible D gene (5 bases). The length of the CDR3 is 16 residues. Germline lookup yields CDR1 WNHNN and CDR2 SYGVQD (reference sequence). Trimming took off 0 bases at V and 8 bases at J, with 17 bases between the two ends. Here the CDR3 DNA reads TGCGCCAGCAGTGAGTCCGAGCGGCCGCCTGGCGATGAGCAGTTCTTC. Amino acids: CASSESERPPGDEQFF.

J is TRBJ2-3 and V is TRBV6-2 or TRBV6-3; perhaps TRBD1 as D (6 bases). Looked up from germline, CDR1 is MNHEY and CDR2 is SVGEGT. CDR3 length equals 13 residues. Trimming shortened V by 4 bases and J by 6 bases, and 11 bases separated the two germline ends. The CDR3 loop reads CASSWGPWDTQYF. The CDR3, as DNA: TGTGCCAGCAGTTGGGGGCCGTGGGATACGCAGTATTTT.

The CDR3, as DNA: TGTGCCACCAGTGATTTAGGGGGGGTTGAAGCTTTCTTT. It is translated as CATSDLGGVEAFF. V is TRBV24-1 and J is TRBJ1-1; a weak D match, TRBD1 (6 bases). CDR1 and CDR2 (germline): KGHDR, SFDVKD. The CDR3 loop spans 13 amino acids. V lost 1 base and J lost 7, with 9 bases in between.

The V gene is TRBV28, the J gene TRBJ2-1; 11 bases are a match to TRBD1. The trim removed 5 bases at V and 8 bases at J, leaving 5 bases unmatched. CDR3 length equals 14 residues. Per the germline V gene, CDR1 is MDHEN and CDR2 is SYDVKM. For the CDR3, the DNA is TGTGCCAGCAGTAAGGACAGGGGGCGTTATGAGCAGTTCTTC. It codes for CASSKDRGRYEQFF.

The genes are TRBV5-6 and TRBJ2-5; D gene ambiguous. The CDR3 runs to 12 residues. CDR1 is SGHDT, CDR2 YYEEEE, per germline. V lost 4 bases and J lost 5, with 9 bases in between. The CDR3 sequence: CASSRTWETQYF. DNA for the CDR3: TGTGCCAGCAGCCGAACTTGGGAGACCCAGTACTTC. Variable domain in full (rest from reference TRBV5-6 and TRBJ2-5): DAGVTQSPTHLIKTRGQQVTLRCSPKSGHDTVSWYQQALGQGPQFIFQYYEEEERQRGNFPDRFSGHQFPNYSSELNVNALLLGDSALYLCASSRTWETQYFGPGTRLLVL.

CDR3 DNA: TGTGCCAGCAGCTTCTGGCGGAACTCTGGAAACACCATATATTTT. Protein product: CASSFWRNSGNTIYF. The chain carries TRBV5-6 and TRBJ1-3; no definite D call. CDR1 is SGHDT, CDR2 YYEEEE, per germline. V was pared by 2 bases and J by 0 bases, with 9 bases between. This CDR3 is built from 15 residues.

The rearrangement uses TRBV6-5 and TRBJ1-1; unclear D gene. The germline gives CDR1 MNHEY, CDR2 SVGAGI. There are 11 residues in the CDR3. V shed 6 bases and J shed 6 bases, with 8 bases lying between them. The CDR3 spells CASRTISEAFF. The CDR3, as DNA: TGTGCCAGCAGGACAATCTCTGAAGCTTTCTTT.

Points on this clone: A junction end diverges from the germline sequence, so it may reflect a read error. The V call is TRBV10-1, the J call TRBJ1-1; D is unclear. CDR3 length equals 15 residues. Germline values: CDR1 WNHNN, CDR2 SYGVQD (reference sequence). CDR3 region: CASTETPGANTEAFF. CDR3 DNA: TGCGCCAGCACTGAGACCCCGGGAGCGAACACTGAAGCTTTCTTT.

V and J are TRBV6-2 or TRBV6-3 and TRBJ2-2; 11 bases fit TRBD2. The CDR3 extends over 18 amino acids. Germline V gives CDR1 MNHEY, CDR2 SVGEGT. Trimming removed 4 bases from V and 5 bases from J; junction bases left unmatched: 12. The CDR3: CASSSLQLAGVGTGELFF. The CDR3 nucleotides are TGTGCCAGCAGTTCCCTTCAACTAGCGGGAGTAGGAACCGGGGAGCTGTTTTTT.

CDR3 bases: TGCGCCAGCTCCGGAAGTGGAGTCTACGAGCAGTACTTC. This encodes CASSGSGVYEQYF. This chain joins TRBV10-2 and TRBJ2-7; D gene unclear. V lost 8 bases and J lost 3, with 14 bases in between. CDR1 is WSHSY and CDR2 is SAAADI in the germline V gene. There are 13 residues in the CDR3.

The V and J genes are TRBV5-5 and TRBJ1-1; D uncertain. The CDR3 sequence is 13 residues long. CDR1 is SGHKS, CDR2 YYEKEE, per germline (reference sequence). V lost 0 bases, J lost 2 bases, and 5 bases lay in between. The CDR3 DNA follows: TGTGCCAGCAGCTTGGCCGGTAACACTGAAGCTTTCTTT. Its protein is CASSLAGNTEAFF.

The V gene is TRBV27, the J gene TRBJ1-2; 8 bases are shared with TRBD1. Germline V gene data show CDR1 as MNHEY and CDR2 as SMNVEV (reference sequence). The CDR3 is made up of 15 amino acids. The junction had 14 bases not matched to a gene; V was cut back by 6 bases and J by 8 bases. The DNA of the CDR3 is TGTGCCAGCAGAGCATCGGACAGGGTAAATCGCGGCTACACCTTC. Translated: CASRASDRVNRGYTF.

J is TRBJ2-5 and V is TRBV18; 8 nucleotides match TRBD1. With 3 bases clipped from V and 5 bases from J, the junction kept 8 bases outside the gene matches. The CDR3 is 15 amino acids. Germline CDR1 reads KGHSH; CDR2 reads LQKENI. The CDR3 is CASSPPTGAGETQYF. The CDR3 nucleotides read TGTGCCAGCTCACCCCCGACAGGGGCGGGGGAGACCCAGTACTTC.